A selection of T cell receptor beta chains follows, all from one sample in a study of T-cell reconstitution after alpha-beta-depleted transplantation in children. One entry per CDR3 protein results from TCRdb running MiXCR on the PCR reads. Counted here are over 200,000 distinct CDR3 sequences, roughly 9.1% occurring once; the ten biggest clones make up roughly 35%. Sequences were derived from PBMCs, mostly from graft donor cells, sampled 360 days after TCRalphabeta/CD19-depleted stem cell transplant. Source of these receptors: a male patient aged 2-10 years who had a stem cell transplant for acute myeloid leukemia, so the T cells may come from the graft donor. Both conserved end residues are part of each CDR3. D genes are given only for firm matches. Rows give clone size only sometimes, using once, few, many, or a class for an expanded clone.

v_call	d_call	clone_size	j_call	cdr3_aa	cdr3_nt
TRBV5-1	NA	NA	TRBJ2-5	CASSLAQGTQYF	TGCGCCAGCAGCTTGGCGCAGGGGACCCAGTACTTC
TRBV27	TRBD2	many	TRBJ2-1	CASSFVSGRAPYNEQFF	TGTGCCAGCAGTTTTGTTAGCGGGAGGGCCCCCTACAATGAGCAGTTCTTC
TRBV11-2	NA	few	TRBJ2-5	CASSFIETQYF	TGTGCCAGCAGCTTTATAGAGACCCAGTACTTC
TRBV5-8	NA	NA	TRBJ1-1	CASSLVRGSTMDTEAFF	TGTGCCAGCAGCTTGGTCAGGGGATCCACCATGGACACTGAAGCTTTCTTT
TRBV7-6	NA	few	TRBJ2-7	CASSLASDYEQYF	TGTGCCAGCAGCCTAGCGAGCGACTACGAGCAGTACTTC
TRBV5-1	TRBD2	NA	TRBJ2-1	CASSWGLAGGPISYNEQFF	TGCGCCAGCAGCTGGGGACTAGCGGGAGGTCCCATCTCCTACAATGAGCAGTTCTTC
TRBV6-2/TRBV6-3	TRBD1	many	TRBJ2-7	CASSTTGTGKNLGPFYEQYF	TGTGCCAGCAGTACCACCGGGACAGGGAAGAATTTAGGTCCCTTCTACGAGCAGTACTTC
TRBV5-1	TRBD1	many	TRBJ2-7	CASSLVAGQGSPYEQYF	TGCGCCAGCAGCTTGGTAGCGGGACAGGGGTCCCCCTACGAGCAGTACTTC
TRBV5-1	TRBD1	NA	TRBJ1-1	CASSRQGRNTEAFF	TGCGCCAGCAGCAGACAGGGGAGGAACACTGAAGCTTTCTTT
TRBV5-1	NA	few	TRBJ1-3	CASGTTGMGSGNTIYF	TGCGCCAGCGGAACAACAGGGATGGGATCTGGAAACACCATATATTTT
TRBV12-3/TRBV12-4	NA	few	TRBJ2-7	CASRLDASYEQYF	TGTGCCAGCAGGCTCGATGCCTCCTACGAGCAGTACTTC
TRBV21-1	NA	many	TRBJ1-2	CASTHRDRPYGYTF	TGTGCCAGCACGCACCGGGACAGGCCCTACGGCTACACCTTC
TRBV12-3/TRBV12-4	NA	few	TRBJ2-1	CASSPRRRVYNEQFF	TGTGCCAGCAGTCCCCGCCGGAGGGTTTACAATGAGCAGTTCTTC
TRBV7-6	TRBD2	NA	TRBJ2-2	CASSELWTSGRWAGELFF	TGTGCCAGCAGCGAGCTCTGGACTAGCGGGAGATGGGCCGGGGAGCTGTTTTTT
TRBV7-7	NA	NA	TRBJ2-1	CASSLPLWNYNEQFF	TGTGCTAGCAGCCTACCCCTTTGGAACTACAATGAGCAGTTCTTC
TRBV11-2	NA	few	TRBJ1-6	CASSSDGNSPLHF	TGTGCCAGCAGTTCGGACGGTAATTCACCCCTCCACTTT
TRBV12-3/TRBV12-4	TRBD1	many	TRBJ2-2	CASRPGTGNTGELFF	TGTGCCAGCAGGCCCGGGACAGGGAACACCGGGGAGCTGTTTTTT
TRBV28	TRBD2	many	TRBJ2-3	CASSWTSGRLTDTQYF	TGTGCCAGCAGTTGGACTAGCGGGAGGCTCACAGATACGCAGTATTTT
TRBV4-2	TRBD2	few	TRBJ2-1	CASSQLTSGTYNEQFF	TGTGCCAGCAGCCAACTGACTAGCGGCACCTACAATGAGCAGTTCTTC
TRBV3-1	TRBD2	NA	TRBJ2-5	CASSRAGLAKETQYF	TGTGCCAGCAGCCGAGCGGGGCTAGCTAAAGAGACCCAGTACTTC
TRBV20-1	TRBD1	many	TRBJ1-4	CSASDDRVGKLFF	TGCAGTGCTAGTGATGACAGGGTTGGGAAACTGTTTTTT
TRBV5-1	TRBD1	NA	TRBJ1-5	CASSWRTGDQPQHF	TGCGCCAGCAGCTGGAGGACAGGGGATCAGCCCCAGCATTTT
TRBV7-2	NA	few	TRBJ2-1	CASSFSIYTEQFF	TGTGCCAGCAGCTTCAGCATATATACTGAGCAGTTCTTC
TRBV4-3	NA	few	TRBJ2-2	CASSQDQGGYYSGELFF	TGCGCCAGCAGCCAAGATCAGGGGGGGTATTACTCCGGGGAGCTGTTTTTT
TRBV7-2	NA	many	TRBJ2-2	CASSLVGSGELFF	TGTGCCAGCAGCTTAGTTGGCTCCGGGGAGCTGTTTTTT
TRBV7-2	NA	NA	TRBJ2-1	CASSLEGFDNEQFF	TGTGCCAGCAGCTTAGAAGGGTTCGACAATGAGCAGTTCTTC
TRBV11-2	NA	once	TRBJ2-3	CASSLGGRGGDTQYF	TGTGCCAGCAGCTTAGGGGGGAGGGGGGGAGATACGCAGTATTTT
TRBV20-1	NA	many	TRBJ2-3	CSAGQIGWLSDTQYF	TGCAGTGCTGGCCAAATAGGGTGGTTGTCAGATACGCAGTATTTT
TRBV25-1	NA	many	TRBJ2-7	CASSESYEQYF	TGTGCCAGCAGTGAATCCTACGAGCAGTACTTC
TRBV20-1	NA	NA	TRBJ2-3	CCARSPSSSLGTDTQYF	TGCTGTGCTAGGTCCCCCTCTAGCTCCCTGGGCACAGATACGCAGTATTTT
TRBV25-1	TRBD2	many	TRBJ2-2	CASLPAGGINTGELFF	TGTGCCAGCCTCCCAGCGGGGGGGATAAACACCGGGGAGCTGTTTTTT
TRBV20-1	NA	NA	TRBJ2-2	CSARPGGRISTGELFF	TGCAGTGCTAGGCCTGGGGGACGCATCAGCACCGGGGAGCTGTTTTTT
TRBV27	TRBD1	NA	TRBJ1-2	CASSFSRDSRRYGYTF	TGTGCCAGCAGTTTTTCCCGGGACAGCAGACGGTATGGCTACACCTTC
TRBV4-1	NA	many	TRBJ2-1	CASSQDPGSNEQFF	TGCGCCAGCAGCCAAGATCCCGGTTCCAATGAGCAGTTCTTC
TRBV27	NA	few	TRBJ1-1	CASSYQLQGLGNTEAFF	TGTGCCAGCAGTTACCAGCTCCAGGGATTGGGGAACACTGAAGCTTTCTTT
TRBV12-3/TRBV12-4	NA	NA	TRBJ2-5	CASSLQGTQETQYF	TGTGCCAGCAGTTTACAGGGGACCCAAGAGACCCAGTACTTC
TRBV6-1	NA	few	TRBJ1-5	CASSGRDYSNQPQHF	TGTGCCAGCAGTGGCAGGGACTATAGCAATCAGCCCCAGCATTTT
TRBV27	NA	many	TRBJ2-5	CASSLLGRAKETQYF	TGTGCCAGCAGTTTATTGGGACGGGCCAAAGAGACCCAGTACTTC
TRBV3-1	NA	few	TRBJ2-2	CASSQAGRARTGELFF	TGTGCCAGCAGCCAAGCCGGACGGGCGCGCACCGGGGAGCTGTTTTTT
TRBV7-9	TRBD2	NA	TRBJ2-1	CASSTKGGLAAFNEQFF	TGTGCCAGCAGCACGAAAGGCGGACTAGCGGCATTCAATGAGCAGTTCTTC
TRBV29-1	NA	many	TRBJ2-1	CSLRARERGSVNEQFF	TGCAGCCTCCGGGCAAGAGAGAGGGGCAGTGTCAATGAGCAGTTCTTC
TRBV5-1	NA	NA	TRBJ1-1	CASSLRWLLAGTEAFF	TGCGCCAGCAGCTTGCGGTGGCTCCTGGCGGGCACTGAAGCTTTCTTT
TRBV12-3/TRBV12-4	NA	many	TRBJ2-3	CASSPRLGWLDTDTQYF	TGTGCCAGCAGTCCGCGGTTGGGCTGGCTTGATACAGATACGCAGTATTTT
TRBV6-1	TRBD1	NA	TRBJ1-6	CASRLDAGQGGNSPLHF	TGTGCCAGCAGACTTGATGCCGGACAGGGGGGAAATTCACCCCTCCACTTT